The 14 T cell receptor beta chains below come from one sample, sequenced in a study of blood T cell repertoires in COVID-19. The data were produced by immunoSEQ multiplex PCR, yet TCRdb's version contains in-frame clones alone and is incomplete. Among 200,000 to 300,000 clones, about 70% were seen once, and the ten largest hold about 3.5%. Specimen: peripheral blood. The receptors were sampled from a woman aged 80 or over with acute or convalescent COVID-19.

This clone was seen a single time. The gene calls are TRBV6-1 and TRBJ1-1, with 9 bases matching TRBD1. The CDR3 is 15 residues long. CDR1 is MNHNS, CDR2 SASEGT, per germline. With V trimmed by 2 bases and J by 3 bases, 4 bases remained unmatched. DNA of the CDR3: TGTGCCAGCAGTGAACCGGGACAGGGTTACACTGAAGCTTTCTTT. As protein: CASSEPGQGYTEAFF.

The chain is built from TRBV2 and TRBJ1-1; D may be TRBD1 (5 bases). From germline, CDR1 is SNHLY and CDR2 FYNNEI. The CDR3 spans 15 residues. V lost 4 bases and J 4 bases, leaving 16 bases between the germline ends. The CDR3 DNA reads TGTGCCAGCAGTGTTAGCCGGGGGGGTATCACTGAAGCTTTCTTT. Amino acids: CASSVSRGGITEAFF.

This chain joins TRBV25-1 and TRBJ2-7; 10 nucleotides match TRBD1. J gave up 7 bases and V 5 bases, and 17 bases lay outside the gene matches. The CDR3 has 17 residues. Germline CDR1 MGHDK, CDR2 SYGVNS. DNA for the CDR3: TGTGCCAGCAGTTCCACACGCTCCGGGACAGGGGTTTCTGAGCAGTACTTC. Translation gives CASSSTRSGTGVSEQYF.

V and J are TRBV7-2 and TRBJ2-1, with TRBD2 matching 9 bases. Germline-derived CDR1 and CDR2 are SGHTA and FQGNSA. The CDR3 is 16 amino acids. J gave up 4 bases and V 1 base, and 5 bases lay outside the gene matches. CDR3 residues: CASSLGLSGRYNEQFF. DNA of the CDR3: TGTGCCAGCAGCTTAGGCTTAAGCGGGAGGTACAATGAGCAGTTCTTC. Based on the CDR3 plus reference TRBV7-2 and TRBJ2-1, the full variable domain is GAGVSQSPSNKVTEKGKDVELRCDPISGHTALYWYRQSLGQGLEFLIYFQGNSAPDKSGLPSDRFSAERTGGSVSTLTIQRTQQEDSAVYLCASSLGLSGRYNEQFFGPGTRLTVL.

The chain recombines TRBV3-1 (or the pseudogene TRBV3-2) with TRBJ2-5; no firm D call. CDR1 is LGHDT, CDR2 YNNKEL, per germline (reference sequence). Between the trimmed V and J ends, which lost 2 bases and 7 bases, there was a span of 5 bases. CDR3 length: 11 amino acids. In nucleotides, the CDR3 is TGTGCCAGCAGCCAAACGGGGACCCAGTACTTC. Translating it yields CASSQTGTQYF.

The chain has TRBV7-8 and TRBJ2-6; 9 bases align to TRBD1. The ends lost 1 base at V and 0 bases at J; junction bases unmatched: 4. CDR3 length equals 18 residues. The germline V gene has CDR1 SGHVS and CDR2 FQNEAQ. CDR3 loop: CASSLGGTGSSGANVLTF. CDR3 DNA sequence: TGTGCCAGCAGCTTAGGTGGGACAGGGAGCTCTGGGGCCAACGTCCTGACTTTC.

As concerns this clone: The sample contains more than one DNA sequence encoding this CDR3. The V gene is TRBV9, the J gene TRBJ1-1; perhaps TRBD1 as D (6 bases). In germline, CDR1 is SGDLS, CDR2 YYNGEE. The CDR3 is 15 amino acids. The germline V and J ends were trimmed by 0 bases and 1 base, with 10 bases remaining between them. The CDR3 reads CASSVGGQTNTEAFF. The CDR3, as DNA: TGTGCCAGCAGCGTAGGAGGACAGACGAACACTGAAGCTTTCTTT.

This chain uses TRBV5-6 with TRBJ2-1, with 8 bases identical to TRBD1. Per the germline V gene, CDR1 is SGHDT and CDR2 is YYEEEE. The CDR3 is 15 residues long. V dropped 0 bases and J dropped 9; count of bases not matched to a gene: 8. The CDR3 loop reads CASSLAGQGYGEQFF. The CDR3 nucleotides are TGTGCCAGCAGCTTGGCCGGACAGGGTTACGGTGAGCAGTTCTTC.

In nucleotides, the CDR3 is TGTGCCAGCAGCTCTCTCGGACAGGGGAGCTCTGGAAACACCATATATTTT. This gives the protein CASSSLGQGSSGNTIYF. V gene TRBV7-2 combines with J gene TRBJ1-3, with 9 bases aligning to TRBD1. The length of the CDR3 is 17 residues. Trimming at V came to 4 bases and at J to 0 bases, leaving 7 bases not matched to a gene. Germline values: CDR1 SGHTA, CDR2 FQGNSA.

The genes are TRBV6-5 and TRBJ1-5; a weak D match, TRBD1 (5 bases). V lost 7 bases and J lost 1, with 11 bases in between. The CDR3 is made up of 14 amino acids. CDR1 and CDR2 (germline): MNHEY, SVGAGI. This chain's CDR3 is CASTRGDSNQPQHF. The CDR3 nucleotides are TGTGCCAGCACTAGGGGCGACAGCAATCAGCCCCAGCATTTT.

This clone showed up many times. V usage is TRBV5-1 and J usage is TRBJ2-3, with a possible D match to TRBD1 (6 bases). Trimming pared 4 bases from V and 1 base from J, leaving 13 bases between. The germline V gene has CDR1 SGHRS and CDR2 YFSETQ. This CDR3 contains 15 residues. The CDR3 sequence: CASSPRGFGTDTQYF. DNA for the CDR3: TGCGCCAGCAGCCCCAGGGGATTTGGCACAGATACGCAGTATTTT.

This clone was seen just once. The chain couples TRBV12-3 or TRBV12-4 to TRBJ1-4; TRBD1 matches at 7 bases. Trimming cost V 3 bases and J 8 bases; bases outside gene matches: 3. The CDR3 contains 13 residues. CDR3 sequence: CASSFQGQEKLFF. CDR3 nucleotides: TGTGCCAGCAGTTTTCAGGGACAGGAAAAACTGTTTTTT.

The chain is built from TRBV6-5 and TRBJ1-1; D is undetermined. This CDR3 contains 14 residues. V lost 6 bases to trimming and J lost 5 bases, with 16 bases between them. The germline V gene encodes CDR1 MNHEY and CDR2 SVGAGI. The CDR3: CASSRGEGATEAFF. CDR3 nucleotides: TGTGCCAGCAGCCGCGGGGAGGGAGCGACTGAAGCTTTCTTT.

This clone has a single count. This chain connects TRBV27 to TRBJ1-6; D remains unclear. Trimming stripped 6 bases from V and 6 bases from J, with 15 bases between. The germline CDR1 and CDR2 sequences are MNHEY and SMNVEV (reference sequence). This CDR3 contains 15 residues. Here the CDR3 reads CASRPQSTINSPLHF. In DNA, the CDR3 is TGTGCCAGCAGACCACAGAGCACCATTAATTCACCCCTCCACTTT.